This record concerns one T cell receptor (beta chain) sequence. Its antigen is as yet unknown. The CDR3 sequence is 16 residues long. Germline V gene data show CDR1 as MNHNS and CDR2 as SASEGT. This entry comes from a study of blood T cells in healthy people across ages. Using a J-beta primer mix together with a sample-barcoded 5' primer, a second PCR was run for roughly 6 to 11 cycles. In TCRdb, the 5' RACE reads were re-called with MiXCR into one record per CDR3 protein. The sample holds 980,000 or so distinct CDR3 sequences, roughly 48% seen once. Study-level findings and limits: In long-lived donors, naive CD4+ cell counts and diversity exceeded those of aged donors.

The V gene is TRBV6-1, the J gene TRBJ2-5; 10 bases are a match to TRBD1. TRBJ2-7 explains the end of the DNA better; the J call may be wrong. This receptor was taken from a man aged 25 to 40 in good health. Sample: blood. CDR3 in DNA: TGTGCCAGTATGGAAACCGGGACAGGGGTTTTCGACGAGCAGTACTTC. It specifies CASMETGTGVFDEQYF.